Below, 31 T cell receptor beta chains from the same sample are listed, as sequenced in a study of blood T cell repertoires in COVID-19. Data came from immunoSEQ multiplex PCR; TCRdb stores just in-frame clones and leaves some out. The repertoire holds approximately 61,000 clones, with around 85% as singletons. The specimen was peripheral blood. The receptors shown here come from a man aged 65 to 79 with acute or convalescent COVID-19.

The chain recombines TRBV15 with TRBJ2-1; perhaps TRBD2 as D (6 bases). The V gene lost 0 bases and the J gene lost 4 bases, with 13 bases spanning the gap. Germline V gene data show CDR1 as LNHNV and CDR2 as YYDKDF (reference sequence). The CDR3 is 16 residues long. Here the CDR3 reads CATSRDPPSAYNEQFF. In DNA form, the CDR3 reads TGTGCCACCAGCAGAGATCCCCCTAGCGCATACAATGAGCAGTTCTTC.

This sequence joins TRBV5-1 and TRBJ1-6; D call uncertain. CDR3 length: 15 residues. V was shortened by 3 bases and J by 4 bases, with 11 bases between the two germline ends. Germline V lookup: CDR1 SGHRS, CDR2 YFSETQ. The CDR3 DNA follows: TGCGCCAGCAGCTCCCGAGGCCCTTATAATTCACCCCTCCACTTT. It codes for CASSSRGPYNSPLHF. The entire variable domain, with the rest obtained from reference TRBV5-1 and TRBJ1-6, is as follows: KAGVTQTPRYLIKTRGQQVTLSCSPISGHRSVSWYQQTPGQGLQFLFEYFSETQRNKGNFPGRFSGRQFSNSRSEMNVSTLELGDSALYLCASSSRGPYNSPLHFGNGTRLTVT.

The J gene is TRBJ1-1, the V gene TRBV5-4; the match to TRBD1 covers 9 bases. The J segment lost 1 base and the V segment lost 4 bases, leaving 8 bases of the junction unmatched. Germline CDR1 reads SGHNT; CDR2 reads YYREEE (reference sequence). The CDR3 loop spans 16 amino acids. The CDR3: CASSPLGQGKNTEAFF. The DNA of the CDR3 is TGTGCCAGCAGCCCCCTGGGACAGGGAAAGAACACTGAAGCTTTCTTT. Based on the CDR3 plus reference TRBV5-4 and TRBJ1-1, the full variable domain is ETGVTQSPTHLIKTRGQQVTLRCSSQSGHNTVSWYQQALGQGPQFIFQYYREEENGRGNFPPRFSGLQFPNYSSELNVNALELDDSALYLCASSPLGQGKNTEAFFGQGTRLTVV.

V is TRBV5-1 and J is TRBJ1-1, with unresolved D. This CDR3 is 13 amino acids long. Germline values: CDR1 SGHRS, CDR2 YFSETQ. V was trimmed by 6 bases and J by 7 bases, leaving 16 bases between them. Written as DNA, the CDR3 is TGCGCCAGCACCGAGTGGGAGGGCGTTGAAGCTTTCTTT. It yields the protein CASTEWEGVEAFF.

The chain joins TRBV7-3 to TRBJ1-5, with 7 bases identical to TRBD1. V trimming: 5 bases; J trimming: 4 bases; junction bases outside the gene matches: 2. This CDR3 comprises 13 residues. CDR1 is SGHTA and CDR2 is FQGTGA in the germline V gene. The CDR3 DNA reads TGTGCCAGCAGCGCGGACAGGAATCAGCCCCAGCATTTT. Translating it yields CASSADRNQPQHF.

The V gene is TRBV5-4, the J gene TRBJ2-1; 15 bases are shared with TRBD2. CDR3 length equals 13 residues. Germline assignment: CDR1 SGHNT and CDR2 YYREEE (reference sequence). J lost 12 bases, V lost 3 bases, and 1 base had no gene match. The CDR3 here is CASSWGLAGGQFF. The CDR3 bases are TGTGCCAGCAGCTGGGGACTAGCGGGGGGGCAGTTCTTC.

The J gene is TRBJ1-6, the V gene TRBV11-2, with a weak D call TRBD1 (5 bases). Trimming took 3 bases from V and 5 from J, leaving 11 bases between them. Germline CDR1 is SGHAT and CDR2 is FQNNGV. CDR3 length equals 15 residues. The CDR3 loop is CASSFSGGNNSPLHF. In DNA, the CDR3 is TGTGCCAGCAGCTTTTCCGGGGGGAATAATTCACCCCTCCACTTT.

The V and J genes are TRBV4-2 and TRBJ2-3, with 13 nucleotides matching TRBD2. Germline V gene sequence: CDR1 LGHNA, CDR2 YNFKEQ. The length of the CDR3 is 20 residues. The J segment lost 0 bases and the V segment lost 3 bases, leaving 12 bases of the junction unmatched. The DNA for the CDR3 is TGTGCCAGCAGCCATCACAAAACTAGCGGGGGGGCCAGCAGCACAGATACGCAGTATTTT. Encoded protein: CASSHHKTSGGASSTDTQYF.

V and J are TRBV2 and TRBJ2-3; D ambiguous. In germline, CDR1 is SNHLY, CDR2 FYNNEI. The CDR3 length is 13 residues. V was pared by 5 bases and J by 3 bases, with 9 bases between. CDR3 residues: CASSTTPTDTQYF. The CDR3 nucleotides read TGTGCCAGCAGTACTACACCGACAGATACGCAGTATTTT.

This chain connects TRBV10-1 to TRBJ2-3; D might be TRBD2 (7 bases). V lost 6 bases to trimming and J lost 5 bases, with 15 bases between them. Looked up from germline, CDR1 is WNHNN and CDR2 is SYGVQD (reference sequence). The CDR3 loop spans 14 amino acids. The DNA for the CDR3 is TGCGCCAGCAGCGACGGCGGGGGCAAAGATACGCAGTATTTT. This gives the protein CASSDGGGKDTQYF.

This chain joins TRBV5-8 and TRBJ1-4; D is uncertain. This CDR3 is 12 amino acids long. V lost 5 bases and J lost 10, with 12 bases in between. Per germline, CDR1 SGHTS and CDR2 YDEGEE. The CDR3 is CASRQPFGKLFF. For the CDR3, the DNA is TGTGCCAGCAGACAGCCCTTCGGAAAACTGTTTTTT.

V and J are TRBV6-5 and TRBJ2-5; TRBD1 agrees at 8 bases. Germline loops: CDR1 MNHEY, CDR2 SVGAGI. The CDR3 has 14 residues. V trimming: 3 bases; J trimming: 5 bases; junction bases outside the gene matches: 5. Here the CDR3 reads CASSYNGQGETQYF. The DNA for the CDR3 is TGTGCCAGCAGTTATAATGGACAGGGCGAGACCCAGTACTTC.

The V call is TRBV25-1, the J call TRBJ2-1; 9 bases fit TRBD1. The germline V gene encodes CDR1 MGHDK and CDR2 SYGVNS. Trimming removed 1 base from V and 4 bases from J; junction bases left unmatched: 2. The length of the CDR3 is 15 residues. For the CDR3, the DNA is TGTGCCAGCAGTGAATGGGGACAGGGTTACAATGAGCAGTTCTTC. As protein: CASSEWGQGYNEQFF.

The chain links TRBV19 to TRBJ1-5; D gene uncertain. CDR3 length: 15 residues. Trimming cost V 7 bases and J 1 base, with 14 bases left between them. Germline V CDR1 and CDR2: LNHDA, SQIVND (reference sequence). CDR3 nucleotide sequence: TGTGCCAGTAACGGAGGGATTAGGAGCAATCAGCCCCAGCATTTT. As protein: CASNGGIRSNQPQHF.

The V and J genes are TRBV9 and TRBJ1-3; perhaps TRBD1 as D (5 bases). Per the germline V gene, CDR1 is SGDLS and CDR2 is YYNGEE. Trimming pared 0 bases from V and 5 bases from J, leaving 18 bases between. The CDR3 runs 17 residues. The CDR3 DNA is TGTGCCAGCAGCGTAGGTGGCGGGGCCTCTCGGAGAAACACCATATATTTT. As protein: CASSVGGGASRRNTIYF.

The V call is TRBV18, the J call TRBJ1-3; D gene uncertain. Per germline, CDR1 KGHSH and CDR2 LQKENI. Trimming took off 6 bases at V and 7 bases at J, with 13 bases between the two ends. This CDR3 spans 13 amino acids. CDR3 bases: TGTGCCAGCTCGCCCCAAACGGGGAACACCATATATTTT. Translating it yields CASSPQTGNTIYF.

The chain couples TRBV5-1 to TRBJ2-3; 10 bases line up with TRBD2. This CDR3 is 16 amino acids long. The germline CDR1 and CDR2 sequences are SGHRS and YFSETQ. The J segment lost 0 bases and the V segment lost 4 bases, leaving 5 bases of the junction unmatched. CDR3 sequence: CASSPASGRSTDTQYF. CDR3 nucleotide sequence: TGCGCCAGCAGCCCGGCTAGCGGGAGAAGCACAGATACGCAGTATTTT.

The chain has TRBV5-1 and TRBJ2-3; tentatively, D is TRBD2 (6 bases). The V gene lost 4 bases and the J gene lost 8 bases, with 20 bases spanning the gap. Germline assignment: CDR1 SGHRS and CDR2 YFSETQ. CDR3 length: 15 amino acids. This CDR3 is CASSTGTALGRTQYF. The CDR3 DNA reads TGCGCCAGCAGCACCGGGACTGCCCTCGGGCGTACGCAGTATTTT. The complete variable domain, with remaining parts taken from reference TRBV5-1 and TRBJ2-3, reads KAGVTQTPRYLIKTRGQQVTLSCSPISGHRSVSWYQQTPGQGLQFLFEYFSETQRNKGNFPGRFSGRQFSNSRSEMNVSTLELGDSALYLCASSTGTALGRTQYFGPGTRLTVL.

The chain carries TRBV3-1 (or the pseudogene TRBV3-2) and TRBJ2-7; 11 nucleotides align to TRBD2. CDR3 size: 17 residues. The germline V gene encodes CDR1 LGHDT and CDR2 YNNKEL (reference sequence). Trimming at V came to 2 bases and at J to 2 bases, leaving 8 bases not matched to a gene. This chain's CDR3 is CASSQRLAGGQTYEQYF. CDR3 DNA: TGTGCCAGCAGCCAACGCCTAGCGGGGGGCCAGACCTACGAGCAGTACTTC.

The V and J genes are TRBV9 and TRBJ1-4, with D possibly being TRBD1 (6 bases). Germline CDR1 reads SGDLS; CDR2 reads YYNGEE. V lost 0 bases and J lost 0, with 9 bases in between. CDR3 length: 16 amino acids. CDR3 sequence (DNA): TGTGCCAGCAGCGTAGGAGGGGGGGCAACTAATGAAAAACTGTTTTTT. Translated: CASSVGGGATNEKLFF. The whole variable domain, remainder taken from reference TRBV9 and TRBJ1-4, is DSGVTQTPKHLITATGQRVTLRCSPRSGDLSVYWYQQSLDQGLQFLIQYYNGEERAKGNILERFSAQQFPDLHSELNLSSLELGDSALYFCASSVGGGATNEKLFFGSGTQLSVL.

This clone is medium-sized by share. The chain recombines TRBV20-1 with TRBJ2-1; a weak D match, TRBD2 (6 bases). V dropped 5 bases and J dropped 10 bases, with 9 bases sitting between them. The CDR3 is 10 amino acids. Germline CDR1 reads DFQATT; CDR2 reads SNEGSKA (reference sequence). The CDR3 protein is CSAPGGEQFF. The DNA for the CDR3 is TGCAGTGCTCCCGGAGGGGAGCAGTTCTTC.

This rearrangement joins TRBV18 to TRBJ1-1; D unclear. Trimming removed 3 bases at V and 1 base at J, with 9 bases between. The CDR3 covers 14 residues. The germline V gene has CDR1 KGHSH and CDR2 LQKENI. CDR3 sequence reads: CASSPLGPNTEAFF. The CDR3 DNA sequence: TGTGCCAGCTCACCGTTGGGCCCGAACACTGAAGCTTTCTTT. Full variable domain (outside the CDR3, taken from reference TRBV18 and TRBJ1-1): NAGVMQNPRHLVRRRGQEARLRCSPMKGHSHVYWYRQLPEEGLKFMVYLQKENIIDESGMPKERFSAEFPKEGPSILRIQQVVRGDSAAYFCASSPLGPNTEAFFGQGTRLTVV.

The chain is built from TRBV3-1 (or the pseudogene TRBV3-2) and TRBJ2-2; 9 bases match TRBD2. The CDR3 contains 17 residues. The V segment lost 2 bases and the J segment 4 bases; nucleotides outside the gene matches: 8. Germline values: CDR1 LGHDT, CDR2 YNNKEL (reference sequence). The DNA of the CDR3 is TGTGCCAGCAGCCAAACTGGCGGGGGGGCGATCACCGGGGAGCTGTTTTTT. Amino acid sequence: CASSQTGGGAITGELFF.

This chain joins TRBV6-1 and TRBJ1-2, with 12 positions matching TRBD1. The CDR3 contains 19 residues. Germline V CDR1 and CDR2: MNHNS, SASEGT. After removal of 3 bases from V and 8 bases from J, the junction contained 19 bases not matched to a gene. The CDR3 DNA reads as TGTGCCAGCAGTGATATTTTACGGGACAGGGGGCGCGGATCAGAAGGCTACACCTTC. It codes for CASSDILRDRGRGSEGYTF.

V is TRBV6-2 or TRBV6-3 and J is TRBJ1-6; weak D call: TRBD1 (6 bases). V was cut by 2 bases and J by 2 bases, with 19 bases left in between. This CDR3 has 19 residues. Germline CDR1 is MNHEY and CDR2 is SVGEGT. The CDR3 DNA follows: TGTGCCAGCAGTTACGTTTCGGGCAGGGGAGACGCCTATAATTCACCCCTCCACTTT. This gives the protein CASSYVSGRGDAYNSPLHF.

CDR3 in DNA: TGTGCCAGCAGCCAAGGTTTCTCCAGCTCCTACGAGCAGTACTTC. Its translation is CASSQGFSSSYEQYF. This chain links TRBV3-1 (or the pseudogene TRBV3-2) with TRBJ2-7; no definite D call. Trimming cost V 1 base and J 0 bases, with 10 bases left between them. Germline V lookup: CDR1 LGHDT, CDR2 YNNKEL (reference sequence). CDR3 length: 15 amino acids.

The chain couples TRBV6-5 to TRBJ2-7; no firm D call. Germline CDR1 MNHEY, CDR2 SVGAGI. V was shortened by 0 bases and J by 7 bases, with 4 bases between the two germline ends. The CDR3 is made up of 11 amino acids. The CDR3 coding sequence is TGTGCCAGCAGTTACTCTCGGGAGCAGTACTTC. Amino acids: CASSYSREQYF.

This chain links TRBV10-3 with TRBJ1-1; tentative D call: TRBD1 (5 bases). Trimming pared 11 bases from V and 4 bases from J, leaving 17 bases between. Germline lookup yields CDR1 ENHRY and CDR2 SYGVKD. The CDR3 is made up of 13 amino acids. The CDR3 sequence: CASRAQGGTEAFF. The CDR3 coding sequence is TGTGCCTCCAGGGCTCAGGGTGGCACTGAAGCTTTCTTT.

V and J are TRBV25-1 and TRBJ2-1; possibly TRBD1 for D (5 bases). Germline-derived CDR1 and CDR2 are MGHDK and SYGVNS. CDR3 length equals 16 residues. The ends were cut back, 4 bases at V and 8 bases at J, with 21 bases in the middle. Written as DNA, the CDR3 is TGTGCCAGCAGTGGCCACAGGTTTTTGGGCCGGGATGAGCAGTTCTTC. It encodes CASSGHRFLGRDEQFF.

This clone was seen more than once but under ten times. The chain employs TRBV7-9 and TRBJ2-3; the match to TRBD1 covers 8 bases. CDR1 is SEHNR and CDR2 is FQNEAQ in the germline V gene (reference sequence). The trim removed 5 bases at V and 5 bases at J, leaving 12 bases unmatched. The CDR3 runs 16 residues. The CDR3 nucleotides are TGTGCCAGCAGCCAATCCTCAGGGGGCGGCGAAGATACGCAGTATTTT. It specifies CASSQSSGGGEDTQYF.

The rearrangement joins TRBV10-2 to TRBJ1-4; D is unresolved. V gave up 3 bases and J gave up 4 bases, with 9 bases separating them. The CDR3 is made up of 14 amino acids. Germline CDR1 reads WSHSY; CDR2 reads SAAADI. This CDR3 is CASSEGRFNEKLFF. The DNA for the CDR3 is TGCGCCAGCAGTGAAGGCAGGTTTAATGAAAAACTGTTTTTT.